This TCR beta chain came from a study of blood T cell repertoires in COVID-19. Study-level background: Sites in the United States, Italy and Spain provided acute and convalescent COVID-19 samples.

Germline V lookup: CDR1 MNHEY, CDR2 SVGEGT. The CDR3 is 16 residues long. V lost 0 bases, J lost 2 bases, and 13 bases lay in between. Clones were sequenced by immunoSEQ multiplex PCR, and TCRdb holds only the in-frame ones, with some missing. This table has about 250,000 clones, about four fifths appearing once. V and J are TRBV6-2 or TRBV6-3 and TRBJ1-1; D gene uncertain. The receptor comes from a man aged 45-65 years with active or convalescent COVID-19. Sequencing input: peripheral blood. The CDR3 region is CASSYSPPILNTEAFF. CDR3 coding DNA: TGTGCCAGCAGTTACTCGCCTCCAATACTAAACACTGAAGCTTTCTTT.